This TCR beta chain was recovered during a study of a mutant IDH1 vaccine in newly diagnosed glioma. On the study more broadly: Patients received eight vaccinations in weeks 1, 3, 5, 7, 11, 15, 19, 23. Treated patients had a mean age of approximately 40 years and an approximately 62% male, roughly 40% female split. Patients were pretreated with radiotherapy, temozolomide, or both, mostly both. Vaccines were begun 4-6 weeks after radiotherapy alone, or with temozolomide cycles.

As regards this clone: The antigen is unknown.

Method: immunoSEQ multiplex PCR; TCRdb's copy keeps in-frame clones and lacks some. The sample has 35,000 to 45,000 clones, 75% to 85% seen once. Time point specified: week 5, during vaccination. With topical imiquimod, each dose of the vaccine consisted of 300 ug of mutant IDH1 20-mer peptide. The V gene end was trimmed by 3 bases and the J gene end by 3 bases; junction bases not matched to a gene: 6. CDR1 and CDR2 (germline): SNHLY, FYNNEI. CDR3 length equals 15 residues. The source material was PBMCs, sampled from a glioma patient whose treatment included an IDH1 peptide vaccine. This receptor was taken from a man aged 50 to 60 with glioma. V gene TRBV2 combines with J gene TRBJ2-5, with TRBD2 matching 8 bases. The CDR3: CASSDLTSDEETQYF. The CDR3 region has the DNA TGTGCCAGCAGTGACCTGACTAGCGACGAAGAGACCCAGTACTTC.